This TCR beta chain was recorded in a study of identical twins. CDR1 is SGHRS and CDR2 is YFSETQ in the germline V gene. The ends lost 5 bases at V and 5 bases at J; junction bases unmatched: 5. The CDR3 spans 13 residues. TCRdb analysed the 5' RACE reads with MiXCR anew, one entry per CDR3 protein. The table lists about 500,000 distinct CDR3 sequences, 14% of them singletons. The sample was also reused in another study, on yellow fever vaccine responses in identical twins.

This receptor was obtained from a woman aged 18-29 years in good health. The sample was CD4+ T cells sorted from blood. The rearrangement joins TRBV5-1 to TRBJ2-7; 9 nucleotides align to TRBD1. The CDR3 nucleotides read TGCGCCAGCAGGGGACAGGGTGACCACGAGCAGTACTTC. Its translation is CASRGQGDHEQYF.